This is a list of T cell receptor beta chains from one sample in a study of blood T cell repertoires in COVID-19. Repertoires were generated with immunoSEQ multiplex PCR, while TCRdb's copy carries only in-frame clones and drops some. The data hold under 200,000 clones, with about 86% observed a single time. The source material was peripheral blood. The receptor source for this set is a man younger than 35 with active or convalescent COVID-19. Both conserved end residues are part of each CDR3. The D gene is left open where the match is weak. Clone size is stated in some rows and not others, as once, few, many or a class when expanded.

v_call: TRBV21-1; j_call: TRBJ1-1; d_call: NA; clone_size: NA; cdr3_nt: TGTGCCAGCAGCAAGACGCGGGTTATGAACACTGAAGCTTTCTTT; cdr3_aa: CASSKTRVMNTEAFF
v_call: TRBV7-2; j_call: TRBJ2-5; d_call: TRBD2; clone_size: few; cdr3_nt: TGTGCCAGCAGCTTAGCGCGCCCGACTAGCGGGGGGGTAGAAGAGACCCAGTACTTC; cdr3_aa: CASSLARPTSGGVEETQYF
v_call: TRBV2; j_call: TRBJ1-1; d_call: TRBD1; clone_size: NA; cdr3_nt: TGTGCCAGCACTGGACAGGGCAGGAACACTGAAGCTTTCTTT; cdr3_aa: CASTGQGRNTEAFF
v_call: TRBV2; j_call: TRBJ1-2; d_call: NA; clone_size: NA; cdr3_nt: TGTGCCAGCCAGCCAGCAGCCCCGGACGGGAATGGCTACACCTTC; cdr3_aa: CASQPAAPDGNGYTF
v_call: TRBV2; j_call: TRBJ2-1; d_call: TRBD2; clone_size: NA; cdr3_nt: TGTGCCAGCAGGAGCGGGGGCCACTCCTACAATGAGCAGTTCTTC; cdr3_aa: CASRSGGHSYNEQFF
v_call: TRBV6-2/TRBV6-3; j_call: TRBJ2-2; d_call: NA; clone_size: NA; cdr3_nt: TGTGCCAGCAGTTACCTAGCGAAGGGAACCGGGGAGCTGTTTTTT; cdr3_aa: CASSYLAKGTGELFF
v_call: TRBV2; j_call: TRBJ1-2; d_call: NA; clone_size: NA; cdr3_nt: TGTGCCAGCAGTGAGAGGGAGAGATCTCACTATGGCTACACCTTC; cdr3_aa: CASSERERSHYGYTF
v_call: TRBV2; j_call: TRBJ1-1; d_call: NA; clone_size: NA; cdr3_nt: TGTGCCAGCCAAGGAATCGTAGTCGGAGACACTGAAGCTTTCTTT; cdr3_aa: CASQGIVVGDTEAFF
v_call: TRBV27; j_call: TRBJ1-2; d_call: NA; clone_size: NA; cdr3_nt: TGTGCCAGCAGTTCAGGACAGTCCCTCGGTGGCTACACCTTT; cdr3_aa: CASSSGQSLGGYTF
v_call: TRBV24-1; j_call: TRBJ1-1; d_call: NA; clone_size: NA; cdr3_nt: TGTGCCACCAGTGACCCCTCCACACAGGAAGCTTTCTTT; cdr3_aa: CATSDPSTQEAFF
v_call: TRBV11-3; j_call: TRBJ1-4; d_call: NA; clone_size: NA; cdr3_nt: TGTGCCAGCAGCCCTAAGGGGCCTGATGAAAAACTGTTTTTT; cdr3_aa: CASSPKGPDEKLFF
v_call: TRBV7-6; j_call: TRBJ2-3; d_call: NA; clone_size: NA; cdr3_nt: TGTGCCAGCAGCTTTAGCCTGGGAGATACGCAGTATTTT; cdr3_aa: CASSFSLGDTQYF
v_call: TRBV5-4; j_call: TRBJ2-1; d_call: TRBD2; clone_size: NA; cdr3_nt: TGTGCCAGCAGCCCATGGGGGGGGAGAAATGAGCAGTTCTTC; cdr3_aa: CASSPWGGRNEQFF
v_call: TRBV27; j_call: TRBJ1-5; d_call: TRBD1; clone_size: NA; cdr3_nt: TGTGCCAGCAGTTTCAGGGGGGCGATTCAGCCCCAGCATTTT; cdr3_aa: CASSFRGAIQPQHF
v_call: TRBV5-1; j_call: TRBJ2-2; d_call: NA; clone_size: NA; cdr3_nt: TGCGCCAGCAGCTTGGGACAGAAGAACACCGGGGAGCTGTTTTTT; cdr3_aa: CASSLGQKNTGELFF
v_call: TRBV5-1; j_call: TRBJ2-5; d_call: TRBD2; clone_size: NA; cdr3_nt: TGCGCCAGCAGCTTGTGGGGGCTAGCGGGACGAAACCAAGAGACCCAGTACTTC; cdr3_aa: CASSLWGLAGRNQETQYF
v_call: TRBV7-2; j_call: TRBJ1-5; d_call: NA; clone_size: NA; cdr3_nt: TGTGCCAGCAGCTTAGGATTCGGGCAGCCCCAGCATTTT; cdr3_aa: CASSLGFGQPQHF
v_call: TRBV7-2; j_call: TRBJ1-1; d_call: NA; clone_size: NA; cdr3_nt: TGTGCCAGCAGCTTAGTCGCAGGGGTGGCAGGATTCACTGAAGCTTTCTTT; cdr3_aa: CASSLVAGVAGFTEAFF
v_call: TRBV7-2; j_call: TRBJ2-7; d_call: TRBD2; clone_size: NA; cdr3_nt: TGTGCCAGCAGCTTGACAACTAGCGGGAGCCTCGAGCAGTACTTC; cdr3_aa: CASSLTTSGSLEQYF
v_call: TRBV24-1; j_call: TRBJ2-7; d_call: NA; clone_size: NA; cdr3_nt: TGTGCCACCAGTGAGAGCGGAGGGGCCTACGAGCAGTACTTC; cdr3_aa: CATSESGGAYEQYF
v_call: TRBV7-2; j_call: TRBJ2-7; d_call: TRBD1; clone_size: NA; cdr3_nt: TGTGCCAGCAGCGCGGGACAGGGGATCCCCTACGAGCAGTACTTC; cdr3_aa: CASSAGQGIPYEQYF
v_call: TRBV28; j_call: TRBJ1-5; d_call: NA; clone_size: NA; cdr3_nt: TGTGCCAGCAGTTTAGTCCCCGGGGGTTATCAGCCCCAGCATTTT; cdr3_aa: CASSLVPGGYQPQHF
v_call: TRBV19; j_call: TRBJ2-1; d_call: TRBD2; clone_size: many; cdr3_nt: TGTGCCAGTAGTTGGGGAGGACTAGCGGATTACAATGAGCAGTTCTTC; cdr3_aa: CASSWGGLADYNEQFF
v_call: TRBV5-8; j_call: TRBJ1-4; d_call: NA; clone_size: NA; cdr3_nt: TGTGCCAGCAGTCTGGCAGGTTTTAGGGAAAAACTGTTTTTT; cdr3_aa: CASSLAGFREKLFF
v_call: TRBV3-1/TRBV3-2; j_call: TRBJ1-1; d_call: NA; clone_size: NA; cdr3_nt: TGTGCCAGCAGCCAAGTGGGCAGTGAAGCTTTCTTT; cdr3_aa: CASSQVGSEAFF
v_call: TRBV18; j_call: TRBJ1-1; d_call: NA; clone_size: NA; cdr3_nt: TGTGCCAGCTCACCGGGTACGGGGGGGGACACTGAAGCTTTCTTT; cdr3_aa: CASSPGTGGDTEAFF